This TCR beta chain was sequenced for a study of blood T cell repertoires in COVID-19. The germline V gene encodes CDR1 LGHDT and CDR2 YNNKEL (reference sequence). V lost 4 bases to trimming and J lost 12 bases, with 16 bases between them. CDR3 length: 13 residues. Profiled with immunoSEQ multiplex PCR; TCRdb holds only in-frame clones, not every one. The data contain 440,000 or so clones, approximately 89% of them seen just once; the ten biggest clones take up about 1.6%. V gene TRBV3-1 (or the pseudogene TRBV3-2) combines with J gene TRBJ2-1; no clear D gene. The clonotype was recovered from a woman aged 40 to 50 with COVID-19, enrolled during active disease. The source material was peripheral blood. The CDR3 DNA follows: TGTGCCAGCAGCCTTTTCCGCGATTCTGGGCAGTTCTTC. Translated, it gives CASSLFRDSGQFF.